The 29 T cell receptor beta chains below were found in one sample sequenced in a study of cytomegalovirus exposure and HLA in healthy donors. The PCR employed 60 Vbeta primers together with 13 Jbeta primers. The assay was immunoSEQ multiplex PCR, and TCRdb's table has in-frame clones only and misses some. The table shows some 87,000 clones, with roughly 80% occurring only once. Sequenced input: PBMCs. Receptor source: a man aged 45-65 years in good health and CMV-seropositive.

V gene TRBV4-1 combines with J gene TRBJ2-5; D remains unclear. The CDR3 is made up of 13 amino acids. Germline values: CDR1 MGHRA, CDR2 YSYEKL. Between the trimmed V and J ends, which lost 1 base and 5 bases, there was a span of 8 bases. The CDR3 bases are TGCGCCAGCAGCCAAGCCCCGGAGGAGACCCAGTACTTC. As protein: CASSQAPEETQYF.

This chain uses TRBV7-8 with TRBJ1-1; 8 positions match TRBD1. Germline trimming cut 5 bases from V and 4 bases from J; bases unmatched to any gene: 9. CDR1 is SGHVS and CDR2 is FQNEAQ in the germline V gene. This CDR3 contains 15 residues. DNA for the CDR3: TGTGCCAGCAGCCCAATAGACAGGGGCGGCACTGAAGCTTTCTTT. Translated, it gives CASSPIDRGGTEAFF.

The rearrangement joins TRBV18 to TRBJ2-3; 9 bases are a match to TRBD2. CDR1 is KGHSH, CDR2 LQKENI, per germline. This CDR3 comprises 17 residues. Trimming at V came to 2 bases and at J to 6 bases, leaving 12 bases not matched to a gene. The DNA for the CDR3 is TGTGCCAGCTCACCAGCAAGTTTGCGGGGGGGCGAGGATACGCAGTATTTT. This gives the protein CASSPASLRGGEDTQYF.

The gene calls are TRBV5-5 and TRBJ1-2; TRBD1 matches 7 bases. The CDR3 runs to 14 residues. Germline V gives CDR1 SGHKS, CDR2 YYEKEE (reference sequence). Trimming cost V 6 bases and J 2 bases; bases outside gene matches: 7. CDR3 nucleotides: TGTGCCAGCACCTTCGGAGGGGGCAACTATGGCTACACCTTC. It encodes CASTFGGGNYGYTF.

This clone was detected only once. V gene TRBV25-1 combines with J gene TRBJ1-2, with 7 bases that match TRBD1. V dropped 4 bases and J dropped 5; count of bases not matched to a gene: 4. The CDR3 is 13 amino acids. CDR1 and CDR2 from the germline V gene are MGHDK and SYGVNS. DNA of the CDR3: TGTGCCAGCAGTGGACAGGGTGATTATGGCTACACCTTC. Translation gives CASSGQGDYGYTF.

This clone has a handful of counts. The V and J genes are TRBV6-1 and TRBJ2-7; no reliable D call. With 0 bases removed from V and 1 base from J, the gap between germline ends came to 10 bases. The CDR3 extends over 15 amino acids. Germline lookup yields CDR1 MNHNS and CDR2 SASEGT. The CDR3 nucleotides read TGTGCCAGCAGTGAAGCGTGGCGGTTATCCTACGAGCAGTACTTC. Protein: CASSEAWRLSYEQYF.

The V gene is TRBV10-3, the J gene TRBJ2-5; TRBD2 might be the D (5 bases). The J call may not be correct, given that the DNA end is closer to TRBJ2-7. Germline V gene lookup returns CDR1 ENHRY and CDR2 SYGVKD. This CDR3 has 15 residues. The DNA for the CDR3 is TGTGCCATCAGTGAGTCTTTCGACGGCGGAGGCGAGCAGTACTTC. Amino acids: CAISESFDGGGEQYF.

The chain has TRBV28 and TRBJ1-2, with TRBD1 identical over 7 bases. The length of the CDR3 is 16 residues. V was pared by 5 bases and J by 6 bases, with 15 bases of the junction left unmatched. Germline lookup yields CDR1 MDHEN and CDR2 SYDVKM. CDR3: CASSEIQGMFKDGYTF. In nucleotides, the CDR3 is TGTGCCAGCAGTGAAATACAGGGGATGTTCAAGGATGGCTACACCTTC.

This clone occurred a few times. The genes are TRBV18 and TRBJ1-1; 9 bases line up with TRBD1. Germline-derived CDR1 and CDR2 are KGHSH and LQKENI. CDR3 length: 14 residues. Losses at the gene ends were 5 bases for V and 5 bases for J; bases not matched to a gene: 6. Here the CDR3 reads CASSGRTGDTEAFF. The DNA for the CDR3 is TGTGCCAGCTCAGGGAGGACAGGGGATACTGAAGCTTTCTTT.

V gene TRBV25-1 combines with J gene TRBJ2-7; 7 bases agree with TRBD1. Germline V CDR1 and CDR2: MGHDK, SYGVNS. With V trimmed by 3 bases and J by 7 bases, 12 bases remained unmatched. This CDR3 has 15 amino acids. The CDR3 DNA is TGTGCCAGCAGTGATCCCCGGCAGGGGGACCTGGAGCAGTACTTC. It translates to CASSDPRQGDLEQYF.

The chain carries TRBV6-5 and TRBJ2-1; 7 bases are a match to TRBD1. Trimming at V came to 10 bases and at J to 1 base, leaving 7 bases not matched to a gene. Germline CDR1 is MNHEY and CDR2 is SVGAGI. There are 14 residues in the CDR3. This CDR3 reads CATADRESYNEQFF. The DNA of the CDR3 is TGTGCCACCGCCGACAGGGAATCCTACAATGAGCAGTTCTTC.

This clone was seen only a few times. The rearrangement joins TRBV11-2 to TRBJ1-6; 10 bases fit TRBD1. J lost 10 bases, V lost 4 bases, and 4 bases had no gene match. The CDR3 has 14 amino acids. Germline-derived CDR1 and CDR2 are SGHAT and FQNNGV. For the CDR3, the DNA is TGTGCCAGCAGCTGGGACAGGGGATACTCACCCCTCCACTTT. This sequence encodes CASSWDRGYSPLHF.

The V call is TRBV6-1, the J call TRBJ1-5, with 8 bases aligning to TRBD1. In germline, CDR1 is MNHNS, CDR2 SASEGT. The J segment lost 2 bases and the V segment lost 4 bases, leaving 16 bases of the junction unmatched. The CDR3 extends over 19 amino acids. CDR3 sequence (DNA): TGTGCCAGCAGTGGGAGGATCAGGGGGCGGTTTGAGGGCAATCAGCCCCAGCATTTT. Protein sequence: CASSGRIRGRFEGNQPQHF.

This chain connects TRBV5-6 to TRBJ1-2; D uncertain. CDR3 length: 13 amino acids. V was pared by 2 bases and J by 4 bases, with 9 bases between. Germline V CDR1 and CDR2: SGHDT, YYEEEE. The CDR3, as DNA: TGTGCCAGCAGCTTCCTCGGCGGCTATGGCTACACCTTC. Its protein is CASSFLGGYGYTF.

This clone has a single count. CDR3 sequence: CASSGLAGLSYEQYF. The CDR3 nucleotides read TGTGCCAGCAGTGGACTAGCGGGGCTGTCCTACGAGCAGTACTTC. V is TRBV25-1 and J is TRBJ2-7, with TRBD2 matching over 11 bases. V was pared by 4 bases and J by 1 base, with 3 bases of the junction left unmatched. Germline V gene sequence: CDR1 MGHDK, CDR2 SYGVNS. This CDR3 has 15 amino acids.

CDR3 coding DNA: TGTGCCAGCAGCGTGCGGACTGGAGATACGCAGTATTTT. Protein product: CASSVRTGDTQYF. J is TRBJ2-3 and V is TRBV9, with D possibly being TRBD2 (5 bases). The germline CDR1 and CDR2 sequences are SGDLS and YYNGEE. This CDR3 comprises 13 residues. Trimming pared 2 bases from V and 5 bases from J, leaving 9 bases between.

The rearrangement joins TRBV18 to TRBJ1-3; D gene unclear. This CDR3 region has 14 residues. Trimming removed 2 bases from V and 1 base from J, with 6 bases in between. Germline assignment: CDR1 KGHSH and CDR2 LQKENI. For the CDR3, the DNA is TGTGCCAGCTCACCAGCGGCATCTGGAAACACCATATATTTT. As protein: CASSPAASGNTIYF.

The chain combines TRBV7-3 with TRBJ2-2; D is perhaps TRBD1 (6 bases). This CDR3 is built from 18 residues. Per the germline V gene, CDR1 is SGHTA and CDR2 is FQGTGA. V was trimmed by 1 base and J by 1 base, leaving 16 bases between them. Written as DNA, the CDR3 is TGTGCCAGCAGCTTAAGGTTGGGGAGCAGGGGGAACACCGGGGAGCTGTTTTTT. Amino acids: CASSLRLGSRGNTGELFF.

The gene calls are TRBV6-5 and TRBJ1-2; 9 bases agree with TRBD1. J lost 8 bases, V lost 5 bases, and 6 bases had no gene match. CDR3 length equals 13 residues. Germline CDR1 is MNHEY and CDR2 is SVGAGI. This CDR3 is CASSETGGSGYTF. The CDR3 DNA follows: TGTGCCAGCAGTGAAACAGGGGGCTCGGGCTACACCTTC.

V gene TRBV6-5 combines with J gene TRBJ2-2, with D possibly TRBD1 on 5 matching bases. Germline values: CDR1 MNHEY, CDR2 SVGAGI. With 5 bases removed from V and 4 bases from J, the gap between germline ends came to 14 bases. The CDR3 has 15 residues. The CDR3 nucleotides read TGTGCCAGCAGTGGGGCCCCCCCGTTCACCGGGGAGCTGTTTTTT. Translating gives CASSGAPPFTGELFF.

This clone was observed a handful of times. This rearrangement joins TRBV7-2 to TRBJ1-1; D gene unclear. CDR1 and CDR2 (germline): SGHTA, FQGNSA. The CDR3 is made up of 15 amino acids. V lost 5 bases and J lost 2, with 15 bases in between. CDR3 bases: TGTGCCAGCAGCCCCGGAGCTCGGTTAAACACTGAAGCTTTCTTT. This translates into CASSPGARLNTEAFF.

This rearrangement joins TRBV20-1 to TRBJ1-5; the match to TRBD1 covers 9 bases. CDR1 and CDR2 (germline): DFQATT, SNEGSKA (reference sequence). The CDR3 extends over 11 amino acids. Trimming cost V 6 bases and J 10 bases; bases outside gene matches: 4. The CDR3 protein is CSAGQGVPQHF. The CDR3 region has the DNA TGCAGTGCGGGACAGGGAGTTCCCCAGCATTTT.

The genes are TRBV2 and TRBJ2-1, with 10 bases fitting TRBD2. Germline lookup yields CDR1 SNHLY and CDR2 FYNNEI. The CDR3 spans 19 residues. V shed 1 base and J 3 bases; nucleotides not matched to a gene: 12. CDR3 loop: CASSEVVVRTSGDYNEQFF. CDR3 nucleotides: TGTGCCAGCAGTGAAGTCGTGGTTAGAACTAGCGGGGACTACAATGAGCAGTTCTTC. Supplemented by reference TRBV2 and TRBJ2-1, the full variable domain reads EPEVTQTPSHQVTQMGQEVILRCVPISNHLYFYWYRQILGQKVEFLVSFYNNEISEKSEIFDDQFSVERPDGSNFTLKIRSTKLEDSAMYFCASSEVVVRTSGDYNEQFFGPGTRLTVL.

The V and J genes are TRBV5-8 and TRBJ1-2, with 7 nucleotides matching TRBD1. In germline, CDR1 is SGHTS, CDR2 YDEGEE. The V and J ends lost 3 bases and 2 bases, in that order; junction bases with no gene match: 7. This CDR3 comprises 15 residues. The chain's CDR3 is CASSSKGAGNYGYTF. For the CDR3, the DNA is TGTGCCAGCAGCTCTAAGGGGGCAGGGAACTATGGCTACACCTTC. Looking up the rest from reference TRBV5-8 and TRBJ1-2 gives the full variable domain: EAGVTQSPTHLIKTRGQQATLRCSPISGHTSVYWYQQALGLGLQFLLWYDEGEERNRGNFPPRFSGRQFPNYSSELNVNALELEDSALYLCASSSKGAGNYGYTFGSGTRLTVV.

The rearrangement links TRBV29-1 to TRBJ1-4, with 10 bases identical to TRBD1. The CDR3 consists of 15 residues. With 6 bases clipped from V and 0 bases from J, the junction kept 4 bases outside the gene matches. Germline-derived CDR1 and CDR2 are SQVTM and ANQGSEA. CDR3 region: CSVGGQGTTNEKLFF. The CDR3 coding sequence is TGCAGCGTGGGGGGACAGGGGACAACTAATGAAAAACTGTTTTTT.

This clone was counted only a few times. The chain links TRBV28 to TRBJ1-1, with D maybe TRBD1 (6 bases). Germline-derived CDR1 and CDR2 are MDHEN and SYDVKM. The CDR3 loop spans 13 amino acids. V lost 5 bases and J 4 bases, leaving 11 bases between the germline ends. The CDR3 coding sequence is TGTGCCAGCAGTCTAGGACAGCGCACTGAAGCTTTCTTT. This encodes CASSLGQRTEAFF.

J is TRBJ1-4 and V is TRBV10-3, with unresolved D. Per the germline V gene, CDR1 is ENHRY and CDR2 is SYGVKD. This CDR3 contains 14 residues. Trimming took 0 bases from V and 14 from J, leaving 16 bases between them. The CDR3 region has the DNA TGTGCCATCAGTGAGTCCCAACGAGGAAATCCTCTGTTTTTT. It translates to CAISESQRGNPLFF.

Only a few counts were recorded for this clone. The CDR3 here is CASSTGFGKLFF. DNA for the CDR3: TGTGCCAGCAGTACAGGGTTTGGAAAACTGTTTTTT. The chain carries TRBV6-5 and TRBJ1-4; possibly TRBD1 for D (6 bases). The V end lost 5 bases, the J end lost 10 bases, and 11 bases lay between the germline ends. This CDR3 region has 12 residues. The V gene's germline CDR1 is MNHEY and CDR2 SVGAGI.

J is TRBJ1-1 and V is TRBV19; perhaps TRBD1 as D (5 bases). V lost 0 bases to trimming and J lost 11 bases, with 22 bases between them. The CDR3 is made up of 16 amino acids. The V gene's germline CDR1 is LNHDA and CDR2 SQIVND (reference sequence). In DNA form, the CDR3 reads TGTGCCAGTAGTATAGATCGGAGAACAGGTGGGGTGTACGCTTTCTTT. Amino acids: CASSIDRRTGGVYAFF.